The 7 T cell receptor beta chains listed next were all sequenced from one sample in a study of shared T cell receptors in the human thymus. Profiling relied on immunoSEQ multiplex PCR, and the TCRdb table lists in-frame clones only, not all of them. Altogether more than 300,000 clones are present, just under 95% being singletons, with the ten largest covering 0.015% to 0.025%. Sequenced: thymocytes. The source of these receptors is a human donor.

V usage is TRBV2 and J usage is TRBJ1-3, with unresolved D. The CDR3 length is 16 residues. CDR1 and CDR2 (germline): SNHLY, FYNNEI. Trimming took off 6 bases at V and 0 bases at J, with 15 bases between the two ends. CDR3 sequence reads: CASSPTPGCSGNTIYF. Here the CDR3 DNA reads TGTGCCAGCAGCCCTACCCCAGGTTGCTCTGGAAACACCATATATTTT.

This chain links TRBV5-1 with TRBJ2-4; no reliable D call. V was trimmed by 0 bases and J by 6 bases, leaving 7 bases between them. Germline V CDR1 and CDR2: SGHRS, YFSETQ. The CDR3 length is 13 residues. The CDR3 here is CASSLAHGNIQYF. Written as DNA, the CDR3 is TGCGCCAGCAGCTTGGCCCACGGAAACATTCAGTACTTC.

The chain employs TRBV10-1 and TRBJ2-7, with a possible D match to TRBD1 (5 bases). Trimming removed 2 bases from V and 2 bases from J, with 10 bases in between. Germline CDR1 and CDR2: WNHNN and SYGVQD (reference sequence). The length of the CDR3 is 14 residues. CDR3 DNA: TGCGCCAGCAGTGAGGGCAGGGCCCCCTACGAGCAGTACTTC. Its translation: CASSEGRAPYEQYF.

The chain has TRBV4-2 and TRBJ2-1; 9 bases line up with TRBD2. The germline gives CDR1 LGHNA, CDR2 YNFKEQ. Trimming cost V 0 bases and J 5 bases; bases outside gene matches: 5. This CDR3 has 16 residues. CDR3 residues: CASSQERLAVNNEQFF. The CDR3, as DNA: TGTGCCAGCAGCCAAGAGAGACTAGCGGTAAACAATGAGCAGTTCTTC.

The chain carries TRBV28 and TRBJ1-2, with 8 bases identical to TRBD1. This CDR3 is 15 amino acids long. V lost 5 bases to trimming and J lost 5 bases; unmatched junction nucleotides: 10. Germline CDR1 MDHEN, CDR2 SYDVKM. CDR3 amino acids: CASSRPGQENYGYTF. CDR3 DNA: TGTGCCAGCAGTCGGCCGGGACAGGAGAATTATGGCTACACCTTC.

V is TRBV6-5 and J is TRBJ1-2; 7 positions agree with TRBD1. This CDR3 spans 15 amino acids. CDR1 is MNHEY and CDR2 is SVGAGI in the germline V gene. V trimming: 2 bases; J trimming: 4 bases; junction bases outside the gene matches: 7. CDR3 in DNA: TGTGCCAGCAGTTACCCGACAGGGTCGGGCTATGGCTACACCTTC. This sequence encodes CASSYPTGSGYGYTF.

The chain is built from TRBV27 and TRBJ2-3; D is undetermined. The V gene lost 6 bases and the J gene lost 3 bases, with 13 bases spanning the gap. The length of the CDR3 is 14 residues. From germline, CDR1 is MNHEY and CDR2 SMNVEV (reference sequence). CDR3 DNA sequence: TGTGCCAGCAGAGCCCGCCGGGTAACAGATACGCAGTATTTT. This codes for CASRARRVTDTQYF.